A selection of T cell receptor beta chains follows, all from one sample in a study of early T cells in non-severe SARS-CoV-2 infection. TCRdb redid the calling of the 5' RACE reads with MiXCR, one entry per CDR3 protein. The sample shows about 50,000 distinct CDR3 sequences, 5% to 6% of them seen only once. Sample: whole blood, taken at baseline. These receptors came from an adult who was a healthcare worker with PCR-confirmed SARS-CoV-2 infection or an uninfected control (not recorded which). Each CDR3 is given with its conserved first and last residue. D genes are given only for firm matches. Size tells how often a clone was seen (once, few, many) or the class of an expanded clone, and some rows leave it out.

j_gene,abundance,d_gene,v_gene,CDR3nt,CDR3aa
TRBJ1-5,many,NA,TRBV20-1,TGCAGTGCCCCCCTGGGGCCCCAGCATTTT,CSAPLGPQHF
TRBJ1-6,medium-sized,NA,TRBV7-9,TGTGCCAGCAGCCCGACCGGGACACCAAAGGATCCCCTCCACTTT,CASSPTGTPKDPLHF
TRBJ2-4,many,NA,TRBV15,TGTGCCACCAGCAGAGGGACCGGGGGCAAAAACATTCAGTACTTC,CATSRGTGGKNIQYF
TRBJ1-1,NA,NA,TRBV5-8,TGTGCCAGCAGCTCCCGAGGGACGGGATACACTGAAGCTTTCTTT,CASSSRGTGYTEAFF
TRBJ2-1,many,TRBD2,TRBV18,TGTGCCAGCTCACCACTGGGACTAGCGGGAGTAAATGAGCAGTTCTTC,CASSPLGLAGVNEQFF
TRBJ2-3,many,TRBD2,TRBV20-1,TGCAGTGCTAGAGATCGGGCGGACCTAGCGGGAGGAGAGAAAAGTATAGATACGCAGTATTTT,CSARDRADLAGGEKSIDTQYF
TRBJ2-7,many,NA,TRBV27,TGTGCCAGCAGTCGTCGGCAGAGGACCTACGAGCAGTACTTC,CASSRRQRTYEQYF
TRBJ2-2,many,NA,TRBV7-9,TGTGCCAGCAGCTTACCTGGGCCGGCCGGGGAGCTGTTTTTT,CASSLPGPAGELFF
TRBJ1-3,many,NA,TRBV12-3/TRBV12-4,TGTGCCAGCAGTTTTACTCGTTATGCGGACACCATATATTTT,CASSFTRYADTIYF
TRBJ2-1,many,NA,TRBV11-1,TGTGCCAGCAGCTCACTGGGGGGTGAGCAGTTCTTC,CASSSLGGEQFF
TRBJ2-2,many,NA,TRBV30,TGTGCCTGGAGTCAATCCCGCGGCGGGATTTTTGCCGGGGAGCTGTTTTTT,CAWSQSRGGIFAGELFF
TRBJ1-2,many,NA,TRBV2,TGTGCCAGCCGACGGCCAGGAGCTAACTATGGCTACACCTTC,CASRRPGANYGYTF
TRBJ2-1,many,TRBD2,TRBV7-6,TGTGCCAGCAGCCTAGGGACTAGCGGGAGCGGTGAGCAGTTCTTC,CASSLGTSGSGEQFF
TRBJ1-1,few,NA,TRBV7-6,TGTGCCAGCAGTCGCCAGGGAACAAGCGCTGAAGCTTTCTTT,CASSRQGTSAEAFF
TRBJ2-5,few,NA,TRBV11-2,TGTGCCAGCAGCTTAGCAGCGGAGTACCAAGAGACCCAGTACTTC,CASSLAAEYQETQYF
TRBJ1-2,few,NA,TRBV7-9,TGTGCCAGCAGCTTAGCGGGTAGCTTCGGCGGCTACACCTTC,CASSLAGSFGGYTF
TRBJ2-2,many,NA,TRBV7-6,TGTGCCAGCAGCTTACTGGAGGCCGGGACTCCGAACACCGGGGAGCTGTTTTTT,CASSLLEAGTPNTGELFF
TRBJ2-1,many,NA,TRBV7-9,TGTGCCAGCAGCTGGACTCGAGAAACCAATGAGCAGTTCTTC,CASSWTRETNEQFF
TRBJ1-5,many,TRBD1,TRBV20-1,TGCAGTGCCTCGGACAGGGTGGATCAGCCCCAGCATTTT,CSASDRVDQPQHF
TRBJ1-5,few,NA,TRBV3-1,TGTGCCAGCAGCCCCATCGGGGGCAGCAATCAGCCCCAGCATTTT,CASSPIGGSNQPQHF
TRBJ2-1,many,NA,TRBV19,TGTGCCAGTAGTATCGACAGAAATGAGCAGTTCTTC,CASSIDRNEQFF
TRBJ2-2,many,NA,TRBV30,TGTGCCTGGCGGACAGTGAACACCGGGGAGCTGTTTTTT,CAWRTVNTGELFF
TRBJ2-1,many,TRBD2,TRBV3-1,TGTGCCAGCACCCGGACAGCGGGAGGGCTATCATCCGAGCAGTTCTTC,CASTRTAGGLSSEQFF
TRBJ2-5,few,NA,TRBV19,TGTGCCAGTAGTATAGCTGGCCAGGGTACAGAGACCCAGTACTTC,CASSIAGQGTETQYF
TRBJ2-5,many,NA,TRBV5-1,TGCGCCAGCAGCTTGGTCGAGACCCAGTACTTC,CASSLVETQYF
TRBJ2-1,few,NA,TRBV28,TGTGCCAGCATTGGCCGGGATCTGTACAATGAGCAGTTCTTC,CASIGRDLYNEQFF
TRBJ1-5,few,NA,TRBV11-2,TGTGCCAGCAGCTTACGACCGGTTAGCAATCAGCCCCAGCATTTT,CASSLRPVSNQPQHF
TRBJ1-1,NA,TRBD1,TRBV7-9,TGTGCCAGCAGCTCCGGACAGGGGGCGTCGGTGAACACTGAAGCTTTCTTT,CASSSGQGASVNTEAFF
TRBJ2-1,few,TRBD2,TRBV2,TGTGCCAGCAGTGAAGACCAGGGAGGGAATGAGCAGTTCTTC,CASSEDQGGNEQFF
TRBJ2-7,many,NA,TRBV29-1,TGCAGCGTTGAAGCTGGGCCAAATAACGAGCAGTACTTC,CSVEAGPNNEQYF
TRBJ2-6,few,NA,TRBV21-1,TGTGCCAGCAGCCTACTTGGACAGGGCTCTGGGGCCAACGTCCTGACTTTC,CASSLLGQGSGANVLTF
TRBJ1-1,many,NA,TRBV14,TGTGCCAGCAGCCAAGATATGGCGAACGGTAAAGCTTTCTTT,CASSQDMANGKAFF
TRBJ2-1,many,NA,TRBV7-9,TGTGCCAGCAGCTTCGCATCCAATGAGCAGTTCTTC,CASSFASNEQFF
TRBJ2-7,few,NA,TRBV6-2/TRBV6-3,TGTGCCAGCAGTCCCCCCGGGGCAGGGCCATACGAGCAGTACTTC,CASSPPGAGPYEQYF
TRBJ2-3,many,TRBD2,TRBV11-2,TGTGCCAGCAGCTCGCGACTAGCGGACGCAGATACGCAGTATTTT,CASSSRLADADTQYF
TRBJ1-1,many,NA,TRBV20-1,TGCAGTGCTAGAGAAGACAGACTGAACACTGAAGCTTTCTTT,CSAREDRLNTEAFF
TRBJ1-4,many,TRBD1,TRBV20-1,TGCAGTGCTATTTGGGACAGGGGTGAAAAACTGTTTTTT,CSAIWDRGEKLFF
TRBJ1-3,many,NA,TRBV7-8,TGTGCCAGCAGCCGGGACAACTCTGGAAACACCATATATTTT,CASSRDNSGNTIYF
TRBJ2-4,many,NA,TRBV7-9,TGTGCCAGCAGCTTCCAGGGGAACATTCAGTACTTC,CASSFQGNIQYF
TRBJ2-1,medium-sized,TRBD1,TRBV28,TGTGCCAGCATTACAGGGGGCGTCTATGAGCAGTTCTTC,CASITGGVYEQFF
TRBJ2-5,many,NA,TRBV20-1,TGCAGTCCCGCGAGCGACAAAGAGACCCAGTACTTC,CSPASDKETQYF
TRBJ2-7,many,NA,TRBV5-1,TGCGCCAGCAGCTCAGTCAGAGGGGCCTACGAGCAGTACTTC,CASSSVRGAYEQYF
TRBJ1-1,many,NA,TRBV7-9,TGTGCCAGCAGCCTAAGGAACCAACAGGGTCGAGCTTTCTTT,CASSLRNQQGRAFF
TRBJ2-5,many,NA,TRBV6-5,TGTGCCAGCAGTTACCGGTATAGGGGGGAAGGCCAGACCCAGTACTTC,CASSYRYRGEGQTQYF
TRBJ2-1,many,NA,TRBV24-1,TGTGCCACTGGACTCCGATACAATGAGCAGTTCTTC,CATGLRYNEQFF
TRBJ2-2,many,NA,TRBV15,TGTGCCACCAGCAGAGGTCAGACCCTGCGGGAACCCGGGGAGCTGTTTTTT,CATSRGQTLREPGELFF